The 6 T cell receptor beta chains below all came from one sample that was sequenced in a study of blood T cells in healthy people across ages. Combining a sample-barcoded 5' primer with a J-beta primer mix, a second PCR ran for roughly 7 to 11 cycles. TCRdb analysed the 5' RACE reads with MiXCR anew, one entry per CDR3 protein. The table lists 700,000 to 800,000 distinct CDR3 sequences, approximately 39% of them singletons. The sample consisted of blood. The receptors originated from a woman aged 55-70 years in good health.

CDR3 region: CASTTGPGVEQFF. The CDR3 coding sequence is TGTGCCAGCACTACAGGGCCCGGGGTGGAGCAGTTCTTC. The J gene is TRBJ2-1, the V gene TRBV11-2; a possible D gene is TRBD1 (6 bases). This CDR3 is 13 amino acids long. With 7 bases removed from V and 10 bases from J, the gap between germline ends came to 17 bases. Per the germline V gene, CDR1 is SGHAT and CDR2 is FQNNGV.

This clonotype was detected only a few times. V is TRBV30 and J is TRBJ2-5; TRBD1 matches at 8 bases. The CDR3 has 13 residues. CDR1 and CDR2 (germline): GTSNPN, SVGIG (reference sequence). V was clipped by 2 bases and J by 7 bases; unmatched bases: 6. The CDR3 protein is CAWSRTGLPTQYF. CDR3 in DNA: TGTGCCTGGAGTCGGACAGGGCTCCCGACCCAGTACTTC.

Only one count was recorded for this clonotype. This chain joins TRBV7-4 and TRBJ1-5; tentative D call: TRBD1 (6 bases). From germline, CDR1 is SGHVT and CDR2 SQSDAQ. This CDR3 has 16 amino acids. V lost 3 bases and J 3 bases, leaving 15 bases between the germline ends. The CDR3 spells CASSLAQTGPNQPQHF. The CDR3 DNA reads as TGTGCCAGCAGCTTGGCCCAGACAGGACCCAATCAGCCCCAGCATTTT.

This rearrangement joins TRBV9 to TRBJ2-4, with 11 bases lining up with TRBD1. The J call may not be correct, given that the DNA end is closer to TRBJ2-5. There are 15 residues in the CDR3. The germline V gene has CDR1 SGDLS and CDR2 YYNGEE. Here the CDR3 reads CASSPRTGGGKTQYF. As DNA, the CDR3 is TGTGCCAGCAGCCCCCGGACAGGGGGCGGGAAGACCCAGTACTTC.

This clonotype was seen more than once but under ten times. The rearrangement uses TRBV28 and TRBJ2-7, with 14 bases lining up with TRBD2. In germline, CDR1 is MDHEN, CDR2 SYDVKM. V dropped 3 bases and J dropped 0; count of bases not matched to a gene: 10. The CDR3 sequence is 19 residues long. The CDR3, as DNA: TGTGCCAGCAGTTTCTTTTTAGGACTAGCGGGAGGACACTCCTACGAGCAGTACTTC. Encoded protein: CASSFFLGLAGGHSYEQYF.

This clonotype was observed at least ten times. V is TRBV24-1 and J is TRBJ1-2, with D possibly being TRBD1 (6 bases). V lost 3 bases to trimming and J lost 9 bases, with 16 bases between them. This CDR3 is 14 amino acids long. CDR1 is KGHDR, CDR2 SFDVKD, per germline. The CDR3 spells CATSDGVGQGSYTF. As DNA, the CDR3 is TGTGCCACCAGTGATGGTGTGGGGCAGGGGAGCTACACCTTC.